The 25 T cell receptor beta chains below all came from one sample that was sequenced in a study of blood T cell repertoires in COVID-19. Repertoires were generated with immunoSEQ multiplex PCR, while TCRdb's copy carries only in-frame clones and drops some. Among approximately 390,000 clones listed, more than 70% were seen once. The sample consisted of peripheral blood. These receptors all stem from a woman aged 60-75 years with COVID-19, enrolled during active disease.

The chain uses TRBV15 and TRBJ2-7, with D tentatively TRBD1 (6 bases). Germline-derived CDR1 and CDR2 are LNHNV and YYDKDF (reference sequence). Between the trimmed V and J ends, which lost 0 bases and 5 bases, there was a span of 23 bases. The CDR3 sequence is 18 residues long. CDR3 DNA: TGTGCCACCAGCAGAGATATGAGAGGGGGTGTACAATTCCACGAGCAGTACTTC. It encodes CATSRDMRGGVQFHEQYF.

This chain connects TRBV29-1 to TRBJ2-7, with 10 nucleotides matching TRBD1. The CDR3 has 14 amino acids. The trim removed 6 bases at V and 5 bases at J, leaving 10 bases unmatched. Germline V gene data show CDR1 as SQVTM and CDR2 as ANQGSEA. The CDR3 DNA reads TGCAGCGTAAAAAGACAGGGGGCAGGGAACGAGCAGTACTTC. This gives the protein CSVKRQGAGNEQYF.

The chain combines TRBV2 with TRBJ1-4; possible D gene TRBD1, 5 bases. The V end lost 1 base, the J end lost 4 bases, and 10 bases lay between the germline ends. Germline lookup yields CDR1 SNHLY and CDR2 FYNNEI. The length of the CDR3 is 15 residues. The CDR3 loop is CASSEERGLNEKLFF. The CDR3 nucleotides are TGTGCCAGCAGTGAAGAAAGGGGACTTAATGAAAAACTGTTTTTT. Together with reference TRBV2 and TRBJ1-4, the CDR3 gives the full variable domain: EPEVTQTPSHQVTQMGQEVILRCVPISNHLYFYWYRQILGQKVEFLVSFYNNEISEKSEIFDDQFSVERPDGSNFTLKIRSTKLEDSAMYFCASSEERGLNEKLFFGSGTQLSVL.

The chain joins TRBV2 to TRBJ1-4; possibly TRBD1 for D (5 bases). Per germline, CDR1 SNHLY and CDR2 FYNNEI. V dropped 6 bases and J dropped 0 bases, with 17 bases sitting between them. CDR3 size: 17 residues. The DNA for the CDR3 is TGTGCCAGCAGACATATCAGGGATAAAGCAACTAATGAAAAACTGTTTTTT. It translates to CASRHIRDKATNEKLFF. The complete variable domain, with remaining parts taken from reference TRBV2 and TRBJ1-4, reads EPEVTQTPSHQVTQMGQEVILRCVPISNHLYFYWYRQILGQKVEFLVSFYNNEISEKSEIFDDQFSVERPDGSNFTLKIRSTKLEDSAMYFCASRHIRDKATNEKLFFGSGTQLSVL.

This CDR3 reads CASLSNYGYTF. CDR3 DNA: TGTGCCAGCCTAAGTAACTATGGCTACACCTTC. V gene TRBV28 combines with J gene TRBJ1-2; no definite D call. V was pared by 8 bases and J by 1 base, with 5 bases between. This CDR3 has 11 amino acids. Per the germline V gene, CDR1 is MDHEN and CDR2 is SYDVKM.

V usage is TRBV18 and J usage is TRBJ2-3; 9 nucleotides agree with TRBD1. This CDR3 is built from 16 residues. Trimming removed 4 bases from V and 4 bases from J; junction bases left unmatched: 9. Germline assignment: CDR1 KGHSH and CDR2 LQKENI. CDR3 bases: TGTGCCAGCTCACTCTCAGGACAGGGGAGGTCAGATACGCAGTATTTT. Protein: CASSLSGQGRSDTQYF.

For the CDR3, the DNA is TGTGCCAGCTCACCACGGGGGCAGGACTATGGCTACACCTTC. It specifies CASSPRGQDYGYTF. This rearrangement joins TRBV18 to TRBJ1-2, with D possibly being TRBD1 (6 bases). CDR1 is KGHSH and CDR2 is LQKENI in the germline V gene. V was cut by 1 base and J by 3 bases, with 9 bases left in between. The CDR3 is 14 amino acids.

In this sample, this clone turned up once. V usage is TRBV5-1 and J usage is TRBJ2-7; 7 bases are shared with TRBD1. The CDR3 spans 15 residues. V lost 4 bases, J lost 7 bases, and 14 bases stayed unmatched. CDR1 is SGHRS, CDR2 YFSETQ, per germline. This chain's CDR3 is CASSQPGTASREQYF. The CDR3 coding sequence is TGCGCCAGCAGCCAACCCGGGACAGCCTCTCGGGAGCAGTACTTC. The full variable domain, rest sourced from reference TRBV5-1 and TRBJ2-7, is KAGVTQTPRYLIKTRGQQVTLSCSPISGHRSVSWYQQTPGQGLQFLFEYFSETQRNKGNFPGRFSGRQFSNSRSEMNVSTLELGDSALYLCASSQPGTASREQYFGPGTRLTVT.

This chain joins TRBV24-1 and TRBJ2-1, with TRBD1 identical over 8 bases. The germline gives CDR1 KGHDR, CDR2 SFDVKD. Trimming removed 4 bases from V and 7 bases from J; junction bases left unmatched: 8. The CDR3 has 15 residues. The CDR3 sequence: CATSDQGQDINEQFF. CDR3 bases: TGTGCCACCAGTGACCAGGGACAGGATATTAATGAGCAGTTCTTC.

This sequence joins TRBV28 and TRBJ1-1, with D perhaps TRBD1 (6 bases). Germline V gives CDR1 MDHEN, CDR2 SYDVKM. This CDR3 region has 15 residues. V was trimmed by 3 bases and J by 1 base, leaving 12 bases between them. The CDR3 DNA sequence: TGTGCCAGCAGTTTCGGGGGGCTCGGGAACACTGAAGCTTTCTTT. Its translation: CASSFGGLGNTEAFF.

This clone has only one observation. V and J are TRBV12-3 or TRBV12-4 and TRBJ2-3; D gene ambiguous. Trimming left V 5 bases short and J 1 base short, with 4 bases between. The CDR3 length is 12 residues. CDR3: CASSPGTDTQYF. CDR3 nucleotide sequence: TGTGCCAGCAGTCCCGGCACAGATACGCAGTATTTT.

V and J are TRBV4-1 and TRBJ1-6; 7 positions match TRBD1. V lost 0 bases and J lost 6; bases outside the gene matches: 8. This CDR3 has 17 amino acids. Germline loops: CDR1 MGHRA, CDR2 YSYEKL. Here the CDR3 DNA reads TGCGCCAGCAGCCAAGATGAGGACAGGCACCTTAATTCACCCCTCCACTTT. It codes for CASSQDEDRHLNSPLHF.

The chain carries TRBV27 and TRBJ1-6; 11 nucleotides agree with TRBD1. The CDR3 is 17 amino acids. Germline CDR1 reads MNHEY; CDR2 reads SMNVEV (reference sequence). Germline trimming cut 5 bases from V and 1 base from J; bases unmatched to any gene: 4. As DNA, the CDR3 is TGTGCCAGCAGTCTTGGACAGGGGGCTTCCTATAATTCACCCCTCCACTTT. It codes for CASSLGQGASYNSPLHF.

The V gene is TRBV14, the J gene TRBJ2-2; possible D gene TRBD2, 5 bases. The germline V and J ends were trimmed by 3 bases and 4 bases, with 9 bases remaining between them. The V gene's germline CDR1 is SGHDN and CDR2 FVKESK. The CDR3 sequence is 14 residues long. The CDR3 nucleotides are TGTGCCAGCAGCCAGTCACTAGGCACCGGGGAGCTGTTTTTT. Encoded protein: CASSQSLGTGELFF. Together with reference TRBV14 and TRBJ2-2, the CDR3 gives the full variable domain: EAGVTQFPSHSVIEKGQTVTLRCDPISGHDNLYWYRRVMGKEIKFLLHFVKESKQDESGMPNNRFLAERTGGTYSTLKVQPAELEDSGVYFCASSQSLGTGELFFGEGSRLTVL.

This clone has only one observation. This chain links TRBV19 with TRBJ1-2; D may be TRBD1 (6 bases). From germline, CDR1 is LNHDA and CDR2 SQIVND (reference sequence). This CDR3 is built from 15 residues. V gave up 1 base and J gave up 8 bases, with 17 bases separating them. Here the CDR3 reads CASSIGGQGTVGYTF. CDR3 DNA: TGTGCCAGTAGTATAGGGGGGCAGGGAACGGTCGGCTACACCTTC.

The chain links TRBV5-1 to TRBJ1-1; D gene uncertain. V was clipped by 0 bases and J by 8 bases, with 8 bases between them. This CDR3 is 12 amino acids long. Germline lookup yields CDR1 SGHRS and CDR2 YFSETQ. The CDR3 spells CASSLVAEEAFF. DNA for the CDR3: TGCGCCAGCAGCTTGGTGGCAGAAGAAGCTTTCTTT.

This chain links TRBV4-1 with TRBJ2-1; 9 bases fit TRBD1. V trimming: 5 bases; J trimming: 4 bases; junction bases outside the gene matches: 6. Germline CDR1 MGHRA, CDR2 YSYEKL. The CDR3 covers 15 residues. This chain's CDR3 is CASSAGQGGYNEQFF. The CDR3 bases are TGCGCCAGCAGCGCGGGACAGGGAGGTTACAATGAGCAGTTCTTC.

The V and J genes are TRBV19 and TRBJ2-3, with D unresolved. The CDR3 is made up of 13 amino acids. Germline CDR1 LNHDA, CDR2 SQIVND (reference sequence). Trimming removed 7 bases at V and 0 bases at J, with 8 bases between. In nucleotides, the CDR3 is TGTGCCAGTACCCCCGCGAGCACAGATACGCAGTATTTT. It yields the protein CASTPASTDTQYF.

This clone has only a few counts. This sample also contains other DNA sequences that code for the same CDR3. The V call is TRBV3-1 (or the pseudogene TRBV3-2), the J call TRBJ1-1; 7 bases map to TRBD1. CDR3 length equals 13 residues. Germline CDR1 reads LGHDT; CDR2 reads YNNKEL (reference sequence). The junction had 3 bases not matched to a gene; V was cut back by 4 bases and J by 4 bases. The CDR3 loop reads CASSPTGVTEAFF. The CDR3 DNA follows: TGTGCCAGCAGCCCTACAGGGGTCACTGAAGCTTTCTTT.

In the case of this clone: Within the sample, other DNA sequences also encode this same CDR3. The rearrangement uses TRBV6-1 and TRBJ1-2, with D perhaps matching TRBD1 (5 bases). There are 14 residues in the CDR3. V was clipped by 3 bases and J by 0 bases, with 8 bases between them. Germline lookup yields CDR1 MNHNS and CDR2 SASEGT. CDR3: CASSEARANYGYTF. The DNA of the CDR3 is TGTGCCAGCAGTGAGGCCAGGGCTAACTATGGCTACACCTTC.

The gene calls are TRBV2 and TRBJ2-2; D unclear. The germline V gene encodes CDR1 SNHLY and CDR2 FYNNEI. This CDR3 region has 13 residues. V was pared by 6 bases and J by 6 bases, with 11 bases between. CDR3 protein: CASRAPRAGELFF. CDR3 DNA: TGTGCCAGCAGAGCTCCTAGAGCCGGGGAGCTGTTTTTT.

The chain uses TRBV7-3 and TRBJ2-3; possible D gene TRBD2, 7 bases. Trimming cost V 4 bases and J 2 bases, with 13 bases left between them. This CDR3 comprises 15 residues. CDR1 is SGHTA, CDR2 FQGTGA, per germline. CDR3: CASSSGRGATDTQYF. CDR3 nucleotide sequence: TGTGCCAGCAGCTCGGGGAGGGGGGCCACAGATACGCAGTATTTT.

This CDR3 reads CASSPGVSPNEQYF. CDR3 bases: TGTGCCAGCAGCCCCGGAGTGTCCCCTAACGAGCAGTACTTC. V and J are TRBV7-9 and TRBJ2-7; D unclear. V was pared by 5 bases and J by 5 bases, with 16 bases between. CDR3 size: 14 residues. The germline V gene encodes CDR1 SEHNR and CDR2 FQNEAQ (reference sequence).

CDR3 nucleotide sequence: TGTGCCAGCAGCCGAAGACTAGCCCAAGAGACCCAGTACTTC. This sequence encodes CASSRRLAQETQYF. The chain recombines TRBV5-4 with TRBJ2-5, with 7 nucleotides matching TRBD2. The CDR3 covers 14 residues. CDR1 is SGHNT, CDR2 YYREEE, per germline (reference sequence). The V gene end was trimmed by 4 bases and the J gene end by 1 base; junction bases not matched to a gene: 4.

This chain uses TRBV6-1 with TRBJ2-5; possibly TRBD1 for D (7 bases). Per the germline V gene, CDR1 is MNHNS and CDR2 is SASEGT. V was shortened by 3 bases and J by 5 bases, with 16 bases between the two germline ends. The CDR3 is 15 residues long. The CDR3 is CASSEYRQGGETQYF. Here the CDR3 DNA reads TGTGCCAGCAGTGAGTACAGACAGGGAGGCGAGACCCAGTACTTC.